Listed here are 2 T cell receptor beta chains from one sample, sequenced in a study of T cell responses to AZD1222 COVID-19 vaccine (dated by TCRdb to the early 2020s). According to the study, the label for this sample's time point signals: about 28 days (+/-7) after the second vaccine dose. According to the study, the label for this sample's treatment or condition signals: meningococcal conjugate vaccine given as trial control. The receptor library was made with the immunoSEQ multiplex PCR assay. What TCRdb holds here is the immuneACCESS table cut down to in-frame rearrangements. Part of the clones is not present; checked against another copy, under half of the missing clones reflect an unresolved V gene, and the others are unexplained. This sample is represented by roughly 70,000 clones; about nine tenths of them were singletons. Of the sample, 6.3% is held by the ten largest clones. The sequencing used peripheral blood, collected 28 days after the second dose of the MenACWY control vaccine. The receptors shown here come from an adult who received the MenACWY meningococcal vaccine as a control.

V is TRBV6-5 and J is TRBJ2-3; 7 bases align to TRBD2. Germline CDR1 is MNHEY and CDR2 is SVGAGI. V lost 11 bases to trimming and J lost 0 bases; unmatched junction nucleotides: 8. The CDR3 runs to 14 residues. CDR3 sequence: CASASGPSTDTQYF. In DNA form, the CDR3 reads TGTGCCTCGGCTAGCGGCCCAAGCACAGATACGCAGTATTTT.

The CDR3 bases are TGCGCCAGCAGCCAAGGAGCCCAGAGCGCGGAGCAGTACTTC. The encoded protein is CASSQGAQSAEQYF. The J gene is TRBJ2-7, the V gene TRBV4-3; D not certain. Trimming took off 1 base at V and 7 bases at J, with 14 bases between the two ends. The CDR3 is made up of 14 amino acids. Germline V gene lookup returns CDR1 LGHNA and CDR2 YSLEER.